One TCR beta chain is described in this entry. This sample stems from a study of blood T cell repertoires in COVID-19. About the study: Donors in the United States, Italy and Spain gave samples during acute or convalescent COVID-19. PBMCs, B-cell-depleted T cells, or T cells were the source of the cDNA or gDNA that made up the material.

The ends were cut back, 7 bases at V and 1 base at J, with 12 bases in the middle. This CDR3 spans 14 amino acids. Germline CDR1 is LNHDA and CDR2 is SQIVND (reference sequence). Participants were aged about 18 to 89 years from approximately 23 US areas. Authors' processing steps: Scientists estimated how many nucleated cells there were by amplifying reference gene primers. The assay was immunoSEQ multiplex PCR, and TCRdb's table has in-frame clones only and misses some. For V, J and clone size, that table is used; D and trimming come from the DNA. This sample has approximately 250,000 clones, with approximately 85% found just once.

This clonotype was obtained from a woman aged 50 to 65 with acute COVID-19. The sample was PBMCs or T cells enriched from blood (not recorded which). The chain recombines TRBV19 with TRBJ2-3; the D is unclear. This CDR3 is CASKEQSGTDTQYF. The CDR3 bases are TGTGCCAGTAAAGAACAGTCCGGCACAGATACGCAGTATTTT.